The next 8 T cell receptor beta chains were all read from a single sample in a study of post-analysis software for immune sequencing data. What these receptors recognize is not known. Incorporated into the TCR beta cDNA libraries were unique molecular identifiers, which served to reduce PCR and sequencing biases. Via MiXCR, TCRdb re-called the PCR reads, giving one row per CDR3 protein. The table lists roughly 650,000 distinct CDR3 sequences, 55% to 70% of them singletons. Study-wide points: Included in a set of roughly five TRBV segments more frequent in patients than controls were TRBV5-6, TRBV5-1 and TRBV20-1.

The specimen was blood. The source of these receptors is a girl aged 2-15 years with multiple sclerosis.

V gene TRBV20-1 combines with J gene TRBJ2-1, with 8 bases lining up with TRBD1. Per germline, CDR1 DFQATT and CDR2 SNEGSKA (reference sequence). V lost 8 bases, J lost 3 bases, and 12 bases stayed unmatched. CDR3 length: 15 amino acids. The CDR3 reads CSYRRGTGIYNEQFF. The CDR3 DNA is TGCAGTTACCGGAGAGGGACAGGTATCTACAATGAGCAGTTCTTC.

This clonotype was picked up a small number of times. The genes are TRBV20-1 and TRBJ2-5; the D gene could be TRBD1 or TRBD2 (6 bases each). Trimming shortened V by 0 bases and J by 7 bases, and 18 bases separated the two germline ends. Per the germline V gene, CDR1 is DFQATT and CDR2 is SNEGSKA (reference sequence). The CDR3 contains 15 residues. The CDR3 coding sequence is TGCAGTGCTAGAGAGCCGACGGGGGCCCTCGGGACCCAGTACTTC. Translation: CSAREPTGALGTQYF.

J is TRBJ2-5 and V is TRBV10-1, with D perhaps matching TRBD1 (5 bases). Germline V gene data show CDR1 as WNHNN and CDR2 as SYGVQD (reference sequence). The CDR3 consists of 15 residues. V gave up 2 bases and J gave up 1 base, with 11 bases separating them. The CDR3 region is CASSETLDIQETQYF. The CDR3 nucleotides are TGCGCCAGCAGTGAGACCCTGGACATCCAAGAGACCCAGTACTTC.

The genes are TRBV11-2 and TRBJ2-7; the match to TRBD1 covers 9 bases. The DNA end favors TRBJ2-5, so the J call may be wrong. The CDR3 sequence is 14 residues long. Germline V CDR1 and CDR2: SGHAT, FQNNGV. The CDR3 DNA is TGTGCCAGCAGCGTACAGGGGGCAGGGGAGACCCAGTACTTC. It codes for CASSVQGAGETQYF.

The chain carries TRBV6-2 or TRBV6-3 and TRBJ2-7; 7 bases are a match to TRBD1. J was trimmed by 3 bases and V by 2 bases; bases with no gene match: 10. This CDR3 is 16 amino acids long. Germline lookup yields CDR1 MNHEY and CDR2 SVGEGT. The DNA for the CDR3 is TGTGCCAGCAGTTACCAAATTAGCAGGGGGAGCTACGAGCAGTACTTC. Translation gives CASSYQISRGSYEQYF.

In this sample, this clonotype turned up a few times. V gene TRBV29-1 combines with J gene TRBJ2-7; 9 bases match TRBD1. Germline CDR1 reads SQVTM; CDR2 reads ANQGSEA. V gave up 4 bases and J gave up 1 base; unmatched junction bases: 5. This CDR3 is 14 amino acids long. The CDR3 region has the DNA TGCAGCGTTGGGACCGGGACAGGGTCCTACGAGCAGTACTTC. Its protein product is CSVGTGTGSYEQYF.

This clonotype occurred once. The chain has TRBV7-9 and TRBJ2-4; tentative D call: TRBD1 (5 bases). The J call may be faulty, since TRBJ2-7 better matches the DNA end. Germline lookup yields CDR1 SEHNR and CDR2 FQNEAQ (reference sequence). There are 14 residues in the CDR3. The CDR3 is CASSFDRGYHEQYF. CDR3 DNA sequence: TGTGCCAGCAGCTTTGATAGGGGATACCACGAGCAGTACTTC.

The gene calls are TRBV27 and TRBJ2-1; D remains unclear. The V gene's germline CDR1 is MNHEY and CDR2 SMNVEV (reference sequence). The CDR3 has 14 residues. Deletions cut 8 bases from V and 0 bases from J, with 11 bases between. CDR3 in amino acids: CASRVPSSYNEQFF. Written as DNA, the CDR3 is TGTGCCAGCCGCGTCCCGAGCTCCTACAATGAGCAGTTCTTC.